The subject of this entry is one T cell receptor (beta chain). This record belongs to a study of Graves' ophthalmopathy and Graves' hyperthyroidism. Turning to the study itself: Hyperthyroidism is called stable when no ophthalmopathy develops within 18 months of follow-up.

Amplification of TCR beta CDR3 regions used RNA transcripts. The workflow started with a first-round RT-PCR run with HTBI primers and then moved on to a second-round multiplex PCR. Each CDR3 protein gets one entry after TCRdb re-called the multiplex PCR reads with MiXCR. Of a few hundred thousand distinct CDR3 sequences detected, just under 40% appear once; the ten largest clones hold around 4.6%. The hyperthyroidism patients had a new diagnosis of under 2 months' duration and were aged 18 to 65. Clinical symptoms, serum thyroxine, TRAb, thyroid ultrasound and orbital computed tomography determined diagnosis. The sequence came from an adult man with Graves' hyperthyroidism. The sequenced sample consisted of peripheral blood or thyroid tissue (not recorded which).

DNA of the CDR3: TGTGCCAGCAGTTGGGGGGGGATTGATCAGCCCCAGTACTTC. This encodes CASSWGGIDQPQYF. The rearrangement links TRBV12-3 or TRBV12-4 to TRBJ2-5; 7 nucleotides align to TRBD2. V trimming: 4 bases; J trimming: 9 bases; junction bases outside the gene matches: 11. There are 14 residues in the CDR3.